This TCR beta chain is drawn from a study of T cell repertoires in cytomegalovirus infection (dated 2019 in TCRdb). Describing the broader study: Donor HLA type was relevant to the analysis, because carriage of CMV infection together with the matching HLA type was indicated by public TCR beta signatures. What the study reported, not specific to this receptor: In the ex vivo response, HLA-C-restricted CMV-specific TCR beta clonotypes were dominant, and in two of eight donors the single most frequent clonotype came from this HLA-C-restricted group. Carriers of CMV infection plus the relevant HLA type were discriminated by the cumulative frequency of public TCR beta family members in the study cohort and in an independent roughly 350-donor cohort.

Measured from the cysteine to the phenylalanine, the CDR3 is 15 residues long. Just the 45-base CDR3 DNA is kept, in frame starting at base 1. The germline V gene encodes CDR1 MDHEN and CDR2 SYDVKM. V is pruned by 4 bases and J by 0 bases, leaving 3 bases of the junction without a gene match. TCRdb lists the instrument as Illumina HiSeq 1500. TCRdb trimmed public reads at Q25 via fastp, called clones via MiXCR and kept in-frame beta chains. Entries that share a CDR3 protein sequence are merged under the most common genes and DNA. Present in this sample are 310,000 or so distinct CDR3 sequences, under 30% of which were seen just once. The ten largest account for roughly 13% of the sample. About this clonotype itself: Its specific antigen is unknown. The sample holds no much larger clone one base away, and base qualities are not on file.

The sequence is built from TRBV28 and TRBJ2-3; 8 of the junction bases match TRBD1. Sequences were obtained from PBMCs. The source of this sequence is a human donor in good health (CMV status not recorded). Some clones in this sample may be carry-over from other donors' samples. CDR3 sequence: CASSSTGDSTDTQYF. Here is the DNA: TGTGCCAGCAGTTCGACAGGGGATAGCACAGATACGCAGTATTTT.